This TCR beta chain was recorded in a study of metastatic and nonmetastatic thyroid tumors. Study-level background: Across peripheral blood and tumor or nodule tissue samples taken from malignant and benign thyroid patients, the repertoires were compared with one another.

None of the patients had undergone any treatment ahead of thyroid surgery. Original analysis: The study took CDR3 differences across clinicopathological groups and made a distant-metastasis classifier for papillary thyroid cancer from them. With MiXCR, TCRdb reprocessed the PCR reads. These V and J calls are TCRdb output, not the study's own analysis. In the table there are 15,000 or so clones, roughly 24% of which are singletons. V dropped 3 bases and J dropped 1; count of bases not matched to a gene: 8. CDR1 is DFQATT and CDR2 is SNEGSKA in the germline V gene (reference sequence). This CDR3 is built from 16 residues.

The TCR originated in a male donor with papillary thyroid cancer or a benign thyroid nodule (not recorded which). Some clones in this sample may be carry-over from other donors' samples. The gene calls are TRBV20-1 and TRBJ2-3, with 9 bases that match TRBD2. Sequencing input: blood. The CDR3 DNA is TGCAGTGCTAGTGACGCGGGGGGGCTCGGCACAGATACGCAGTATTTT. Translating it yields CSASDAGGLGTDTQYF.